These 13 T cell receptor beta chains originate from one sample sequenced in a study of molecular identifiers for immune sequencing clone quantification (dated by TCRdb to 2016 to 2019). The method behind the library was PCR. This sample was sequenced with a NextSeq 500. The public sequencing data were trimmed at Q25 with fastp and processed into clonotypes with MiXCR by TCRdb, which kept only in-frame beta chains. Rows matching on CDR3 protein sequence are summarized as one entry with the most common DNA and genes. Across this sample there are 45,000 to 60,000 distinct CDR3 sequences, with more than 35% seen only once. Of the sample, 3% to 4.5% falls within the top ten clones. The sample taken for sequencing was naive CD8+ T cells from blood, with Jurkat cell RNA spiked in. This specimen's cell subset or site label, per the study, means: FACS-sorted CD8+CD4-CCR7+CD45RA+ naive T cells. Receptors originate from a human donor in good health. Some libraries in this study had Jurkat cell RNA spiked in.

By share of the sample, this clonotype is medium-sized (0.01 to 0.1%). One end of the junction varies from germline; a read error may be responsible. The rearrangement joins TRBV29-1 to TRBJ1-1; possibly TRBD1 for D (6 bases). There are 12 residues in the CDR3. Germline CDR1 and CDR2: SQVTM and ANQGSEA. The CDR3, as DNA: TGCAGCTTTGACAGGTTGAACACTGAAGCTTTCTTT. Translated: CSFDRLNTEAFF.

This clonotype has ten or more counts. The V and J genes are TRBV2 and TRBJ2-3; D uncertain. CDR1 and CDR2 from the germline V gene are SNHLY and FYNNEI. The CDR3 extends over 12 amino acids. Trimming pared 10 bases from V and 4 bases from J, leaving 12 bases between. CDR3 amino acids: CAIVMDADTQYF. CDR3 nucleotide sequence: TGTGCCATCGTAATGGATGCAGATACGCAGTATTTT.

CDR3 nucleotides: TGCAGTGCTAAAGACCTGCAGGTAGAGCAGTACTTC. Its protein product is CSAKDLQVEQYF. The chain carries TRBV20-1 and TRBJ2-7; no reliable D call. Germline values: CDR1 DFQATT, CDR2 SNEGSKA (reference sequence). With 4 bases removed from V and 7 bases from J, the gap between germline ends came to 14 bases. The CDR3 is 12 residues long.

In its sample, this clonotype was seen many times. At one of its ends the junction is not consistent with the germline gene, which may arise from a read error. The chain recombines TRBV4-3 with TRBJ2-7; 10 bases are a match to TRBD1. The CDR3 loop spans 14 amino acids. CDR1 LGHNA and CDR2 YSLEER come from the germline V gene. CDR3 in DNA: TGTGCCAGCAGCCCCGGGACAGGGGCCTACGAGCAGTACTTC. The encoded protein is CASSPGTGAYEQYF.

This clonotype was detected only a few times. In DNA, the CDR3 is TGCAGTGCCCCAGCGATTGACAGGGTTACTTCACCCCTCCACTTT. Translated: CSAPAIDRVTSPLHF. V gene TRBV20-1 combines with J gene TRBJ1-6; 7 positions match TRBD1. CDR3 length: 15 residues. With 6 bases clipped from V and 9 bases from J, the junction kept 14 bases outside the gene matches. CDR1 and CDR2 from the germline V gene are DFQATT and SNEGSKA (reference sequence).

This clonotype was detected many times. CDR3 loop: CASSLDLAGEQYF. The CDR3 nucleotides read TGTGCCAGCAGCTTAGATTTGGCCGGAGAGCAGTACTTC. This rearrangement joins TRBV11-2 to TRBJ2-7; no definite D call. Germline CDR1 SGHAT, CDR2 FQNNGV. Trimming pared 0 bases from V and 7 bases from J, leaving 10 bases between. The CDR3 contains 13 residues. Complete variable domain (other parts from reference TRBV11-2 and TRBJ2-7): EAGVAQSPRYKIIEKRQSVAFWCNPISGHATLYWYQQILGQGPKLLIQFQNNGVVDDSQLPKDRFSAERLKGVDSTLKIQPAKLEDSAVYLCASSLDLAGEQYFGPGTRLTVT.

On this clonotype: A read error may account for a junction end that differs from germline. The gene calls are TRBV12-3 or TRBV12-4 and TRBJ1-4; unclear D gene. This CDR3 contains 14 residues. In DNA, the CDR3 is TGTGCCAGCAGCTTTGACAACTATAATGAAAATCTGTTTTTT. This translates into CASSFDNYNENLFF.

With regard to this clonotype: This could be a read error, since a much larger clone is one nucleotide away. The V and J genes are TRBV2 and TRBJ1-4; 8 bases agree with TRBD1. This CDR3 spans 15 amino acids. The germline CDR1 and CDR2 sequences are SNHLY and FYNNEI. CDR3: CASSGPADRGEKLVF. CDR3 nucleotide sequence: TGTGCCAGCAGTGGCCCCGCCGACAGGGGTGAAAAACTGGTTTTT.

Concerning this clonotype itself: One end of the junction does not line up with germline, which may come from a read error. This rearrangement joins TRBV2 to TRBJ1-5; 10 bases agree with TRBD1. The germline V gene has CDR1 SNHLY and CDR2 FYNNEI. This CDR3 comprises 17 residues. The CDR3 DNA sequence: TGTGCCAGCACTCGGACAGGGGGAGGTGGTGGCAAGCAGCCCCAGCATTTT. As protein: CASTRTGGGGGKQPQHF.

The chain is built from TRBV12-5 and TRBJ2-7; tentatively, D is TRBD1 (5 bases). Per germline, CDR1 LGHNT and CDR2 FRNRAP. The CDR3 runs to 12 residues. Trimming stripped 6 bases from V and 3 bases from J, with 9 bases between. CDR3 DNA: TGTGCTAGTGGCCCGACAGTCTACGAGCAGTACTTC. Its protein product is CASGPTVYEQYF.

This clonotype was seen at least ten times. The CDR3 nucleotides read TGTGCCAGCAGTAAGAAGAGGGGACACCGAACTAACTATGGCTACACCTTC. Translating gives CASSKKRGHRTNYGYTF. V usage is TRBV7-2 and J usage is TRBJ1-2; D is possibly TRBD1 (6 bases). With 6 bases removed from V and 0 bases from J, the gap between germline ends came to 20 bases. Germline loops: CDR1 SGHTA, CDR2 FQGNSA. The CDR3 sequence is 17 residues long.

The J gene is TRBJ2-6, the V gene TRBV6-5; possible D gene TRBD2, 5 bases. Germline assignment: CDR1 MNHEY and CDR2 SVGAGI. This CDR3 region has 19 residues. V dropped 7 bases and J dropped 0 bases, with 22 bases sitting between them. The DNA for the CDR3 is TGTGCCAGCACCCCCTATATTGGCAGTGACTACTCTGGGGCCAACGTCCTGACTTTC. It codes for CASTPYIGSDYSGANVLTF.

The chain has TRBV6-2 or TRBV6-3 and TRBJ1-5; no definite D call. The CDR3 has 13 residues. CDR1 and CDR2 (germline): MNHEY, SVGEGT. The V gene lost 6 bases and the J gene lost 1 base, with 7 bases spanning the gap. The CDR3 DNA follows: TGTGCCAGCAGGGACGGCAGCAATCAGCCCCAGCATTTT. Translation gives CASRDGSNQPQHF.